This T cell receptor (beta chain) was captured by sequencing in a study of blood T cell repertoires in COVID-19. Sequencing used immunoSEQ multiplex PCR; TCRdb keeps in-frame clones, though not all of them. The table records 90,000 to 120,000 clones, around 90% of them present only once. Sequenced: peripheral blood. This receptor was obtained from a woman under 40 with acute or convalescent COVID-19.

The CDR3 loop reads CASSSAGVYNEQFF. The CDR3 region has the DNA TGTGCCAGCAGTTCAGCGGGAGTCTACAATGAGCAGTTCTTC. The chain combines TRBV28 with TRBJ2-1; 8 bases match TRBD2. J lost 3 bases, V lost 4 bases, and 2 bases had no gene match. The CDR3 is 14 amino acids. Germline CDR1 MDHEN, CDR2 SYDVKM.